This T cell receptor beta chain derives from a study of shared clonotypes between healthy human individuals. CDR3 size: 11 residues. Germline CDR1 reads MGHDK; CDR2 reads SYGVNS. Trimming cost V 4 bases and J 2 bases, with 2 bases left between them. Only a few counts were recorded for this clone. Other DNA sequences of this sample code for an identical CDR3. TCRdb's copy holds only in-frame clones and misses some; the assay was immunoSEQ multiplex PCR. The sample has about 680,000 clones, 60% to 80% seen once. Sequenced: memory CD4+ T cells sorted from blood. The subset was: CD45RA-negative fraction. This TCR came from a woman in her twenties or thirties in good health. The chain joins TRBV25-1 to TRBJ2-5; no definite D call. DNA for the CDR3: TGTGCCAGCAGTGGGCAAGAGACCCAGTACTTC. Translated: CASSGQETQYF.